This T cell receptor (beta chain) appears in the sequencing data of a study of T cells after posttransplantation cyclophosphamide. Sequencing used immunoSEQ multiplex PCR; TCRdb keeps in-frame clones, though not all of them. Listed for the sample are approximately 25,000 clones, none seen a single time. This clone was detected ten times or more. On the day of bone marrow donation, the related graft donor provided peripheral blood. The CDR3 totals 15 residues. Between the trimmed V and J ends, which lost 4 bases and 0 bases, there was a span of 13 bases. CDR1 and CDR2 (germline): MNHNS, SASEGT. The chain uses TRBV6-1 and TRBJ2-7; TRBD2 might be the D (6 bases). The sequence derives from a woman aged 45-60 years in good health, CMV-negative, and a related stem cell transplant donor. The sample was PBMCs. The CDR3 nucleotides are TGTGCCAGCAGTGTTGAGGGAGGAGGCTCCTACGAGCAGTACTTC. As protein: CASSVEGGGSYEQYF.